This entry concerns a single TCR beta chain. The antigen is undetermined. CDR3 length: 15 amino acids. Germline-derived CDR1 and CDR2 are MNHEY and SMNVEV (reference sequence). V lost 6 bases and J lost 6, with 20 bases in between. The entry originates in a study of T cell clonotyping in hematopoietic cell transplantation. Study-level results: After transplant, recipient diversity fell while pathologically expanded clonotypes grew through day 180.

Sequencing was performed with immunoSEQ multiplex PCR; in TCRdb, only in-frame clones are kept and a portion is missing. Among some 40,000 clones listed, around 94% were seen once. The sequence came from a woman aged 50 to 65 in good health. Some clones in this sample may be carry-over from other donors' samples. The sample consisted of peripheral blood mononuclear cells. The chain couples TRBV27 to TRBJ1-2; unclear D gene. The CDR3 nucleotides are TGTGCCAGCAGCACCCCGGGGAGGGAGGCCCATGGCTACACCTTC. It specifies CASSTPGREAHGYTF.